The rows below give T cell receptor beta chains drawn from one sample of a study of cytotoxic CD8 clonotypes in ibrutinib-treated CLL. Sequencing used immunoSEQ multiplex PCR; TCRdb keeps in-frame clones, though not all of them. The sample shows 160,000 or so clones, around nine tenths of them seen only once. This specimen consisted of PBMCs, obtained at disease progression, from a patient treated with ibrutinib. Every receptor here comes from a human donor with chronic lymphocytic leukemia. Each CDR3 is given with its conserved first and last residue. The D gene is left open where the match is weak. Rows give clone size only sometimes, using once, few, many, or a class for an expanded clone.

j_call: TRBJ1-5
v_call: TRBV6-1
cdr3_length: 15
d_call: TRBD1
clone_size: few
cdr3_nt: TGTGCCAGCAGAGCCGGGACAGGTAGCAATCAGCCCCAGCATTTT
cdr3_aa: CASRAGTGSNQPQHF

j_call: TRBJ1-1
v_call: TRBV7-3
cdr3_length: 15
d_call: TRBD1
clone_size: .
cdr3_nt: TGTGCCAGCAGTCCCATTGGACAGGGGAACACTGAAGCTTTCTTT
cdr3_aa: CASSPIGQGNTEAFF

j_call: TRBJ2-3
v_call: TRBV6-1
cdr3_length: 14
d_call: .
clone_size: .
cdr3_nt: TGTGCCAGCAGTGTGGAGCGTCCCCCAGATACGCAGTATTTT
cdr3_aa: CASSVERPPDTQYF

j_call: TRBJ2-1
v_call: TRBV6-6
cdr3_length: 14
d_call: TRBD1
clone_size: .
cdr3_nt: TGTGCCAGCAGTGGGACAGGGCTCTTAGGGGAGCAGTTCTTC
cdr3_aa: CASSGTGLLGEQFF

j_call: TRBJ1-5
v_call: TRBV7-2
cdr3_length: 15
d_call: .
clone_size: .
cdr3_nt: TGTGCCAGCAGCTTAGGGTGGGGTGGCAATCAGCCCCAGCATTTT
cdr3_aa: CASSLGWGGNQPQHF

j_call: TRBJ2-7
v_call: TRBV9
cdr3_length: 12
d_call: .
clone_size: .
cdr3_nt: TGTGCCAGCAGCGTAGAGGGGAGACAGCAGTACTTC
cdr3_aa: CASSVEGRQQYF

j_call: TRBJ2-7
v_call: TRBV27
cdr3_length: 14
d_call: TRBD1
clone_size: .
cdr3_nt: TGTGCCAGCAGTTTCCGGGACAGGGTATACGAGCAGTACTTC
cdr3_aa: CASSFRDRVYEQYF

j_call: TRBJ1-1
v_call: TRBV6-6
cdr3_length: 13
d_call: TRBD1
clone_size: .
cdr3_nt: TGTGCCAGCAGCGAGACAGGGTCCACTGAAGCTTTCTTT
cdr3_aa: CASSETGSTEAFF

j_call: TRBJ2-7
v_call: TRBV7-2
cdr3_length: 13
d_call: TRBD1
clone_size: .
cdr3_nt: TGTGCCAGCAAACAGGGGGCTTTACAGGAGCAGTACTTC
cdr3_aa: CASKQGALQEQYF

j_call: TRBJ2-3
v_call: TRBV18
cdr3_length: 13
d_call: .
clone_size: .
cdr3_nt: TGTGCCAGCTCACCACGGGACTCAGATACGCAGTATTTT
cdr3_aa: CASSPRDSDTQYF

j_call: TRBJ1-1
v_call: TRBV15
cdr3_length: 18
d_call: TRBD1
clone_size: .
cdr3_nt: TGTGCCACCAGCAGAGACCGGTTCCAGGGGGCGGAGAACACTGAAGCTTTCTTT
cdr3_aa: CATSRDRFQGAENTEAFF

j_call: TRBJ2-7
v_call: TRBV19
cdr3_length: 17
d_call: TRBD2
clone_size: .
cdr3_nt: TGTGCCAGTAGTATATCTTCTCGAGCGGGAGGGTCCTACGAGCAGTACTTC
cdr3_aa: CASSISSRAGGSYEQYF

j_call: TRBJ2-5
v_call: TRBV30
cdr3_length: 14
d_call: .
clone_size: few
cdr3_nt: TGTGCCTGGAGTGACGCTCAGCTTCGAGAGACCCAGTACTTC
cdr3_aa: CAWSDAQLRETQYF

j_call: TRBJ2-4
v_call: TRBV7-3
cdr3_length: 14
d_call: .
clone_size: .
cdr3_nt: TGTGCCAGCAGCTTATCTCCCGGTTCGGTAGGGCAGTACTTC
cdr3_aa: CASSLSPGSVGQYF

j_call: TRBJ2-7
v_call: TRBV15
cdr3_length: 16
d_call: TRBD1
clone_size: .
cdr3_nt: TGTGCCACCAGCAGATCAAGACAGGGCGTTGCCTACGAGCAGTACTTC
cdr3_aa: CATSRSRQGVAYEQYF

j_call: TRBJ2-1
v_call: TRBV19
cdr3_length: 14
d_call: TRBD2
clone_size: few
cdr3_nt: TGTGCCTGCTCTATAGAGCGGGAGATAGATGAGCAGTTCTTC
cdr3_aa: CACSIEREIDEQFF

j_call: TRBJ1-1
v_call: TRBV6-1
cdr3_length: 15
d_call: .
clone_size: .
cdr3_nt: TGTGCCAGCAGTGAATCCATGTACTTGAACACTGAAGCTTTCTTT
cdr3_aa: CASSESMYLNTEAFF

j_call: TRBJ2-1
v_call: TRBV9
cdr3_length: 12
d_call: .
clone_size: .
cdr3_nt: TGTGCCAGCAGCGTAGTAAGTAATGAGCAGTTCTTC
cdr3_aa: CASSVVSNEQFF

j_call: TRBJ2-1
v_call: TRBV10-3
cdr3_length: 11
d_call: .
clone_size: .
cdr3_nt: TGTGCCATCAGTGTTAGCAATGAGCAGTTCTTC
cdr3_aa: CAISVSNEQFF

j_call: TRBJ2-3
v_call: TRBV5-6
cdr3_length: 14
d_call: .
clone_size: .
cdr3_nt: TGTGCCAGCAGCTTGGGGCCCACCCTGGGTACGCAGTATTTT
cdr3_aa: CASSLGPTLGTQYF

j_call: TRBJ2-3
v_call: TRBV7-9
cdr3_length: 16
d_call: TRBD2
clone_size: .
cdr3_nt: TGTGCCAGCAGCTCGGGACTAGCGGGAGTCGCAGATACGCAGTATTTT
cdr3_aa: CASSSGLAGVADTQYF

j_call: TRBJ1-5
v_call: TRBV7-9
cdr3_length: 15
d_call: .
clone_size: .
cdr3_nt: TGTGCCAGCAGCTATATACAGGGAAGAGATCAGCCCCAGCATTTT
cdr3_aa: CASSYIQGRDQPQHF

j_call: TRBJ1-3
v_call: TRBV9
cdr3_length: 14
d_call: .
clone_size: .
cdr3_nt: TGTGCCAGCAGCGTAGACGATTATGGAAACACCATATATTTT
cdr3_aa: CASSVDDYGNTIYF

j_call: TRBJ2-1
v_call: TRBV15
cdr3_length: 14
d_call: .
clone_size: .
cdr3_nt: TGTGCCACCAGCAGAGAGAGGTCCCACAATGAGCAGTTCTTC
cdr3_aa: CATSRERSHNEQFF

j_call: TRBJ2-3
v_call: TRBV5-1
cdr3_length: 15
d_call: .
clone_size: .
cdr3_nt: TGCGCCAGCAGCTTGGGTAGTGGTTCAGCAGATACGCAGTATTTT
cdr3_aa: CASSLGSGSADTQYF

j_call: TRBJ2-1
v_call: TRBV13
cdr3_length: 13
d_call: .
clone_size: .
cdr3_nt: TGTGCCAGCAGCTTAGCCGGCTACAATGAGCAGTTCTTC
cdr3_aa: CASSLAGYNEQFF

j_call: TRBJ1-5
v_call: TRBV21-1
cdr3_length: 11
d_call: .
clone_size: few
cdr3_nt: TGTGCCAGCAAGGGGTTTCAGCCCCAGCATTTT
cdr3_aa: CASKGFQPQHF

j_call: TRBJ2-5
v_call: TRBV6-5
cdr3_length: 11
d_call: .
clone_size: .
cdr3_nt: TGTGCCAGCAGTCGATTGGAGACCCAGTACTTC
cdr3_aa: CASSRLETQYF

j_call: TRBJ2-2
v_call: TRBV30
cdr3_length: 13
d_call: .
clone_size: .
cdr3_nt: TGTGCCTGGAGATCAACCGCAGACGGGGAGCTGTTTTTT
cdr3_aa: CAWRSTADGELFF

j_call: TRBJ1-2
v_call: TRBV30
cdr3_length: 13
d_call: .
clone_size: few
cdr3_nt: TGTGCCTGGAGTGGGTCGTTGAACTATGGCTACACCTTC
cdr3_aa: CAWSGSLNYGYTF

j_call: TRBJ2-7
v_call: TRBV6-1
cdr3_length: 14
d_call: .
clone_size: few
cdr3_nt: TGTGCCAGCAGTGAACCAGACGGTAGCCACGAGCAGTACTTC
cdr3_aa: CASSEPDGSHEQYF

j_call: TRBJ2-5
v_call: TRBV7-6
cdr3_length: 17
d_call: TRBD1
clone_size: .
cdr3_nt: TGTGCCAGCAGCTCCCATCCGGTTTGGACAGGGAGGGAGACCCAGTACTTC
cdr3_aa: CASSSHPVWTGRETQYF

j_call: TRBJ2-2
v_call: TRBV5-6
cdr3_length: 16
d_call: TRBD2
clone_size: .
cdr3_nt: TGTGCCAGCAGCTTAATAGCGGGAGCGGTTACCGGGGAGCTGTTTTTT
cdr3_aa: CASSLIAGAVTGELFF

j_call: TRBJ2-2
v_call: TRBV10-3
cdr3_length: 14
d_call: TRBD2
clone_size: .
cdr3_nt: TGTGCCATCTCCGGACTAGCGGAGACCGGGGAGCTGTTTTTT
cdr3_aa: CAISGLAETGELFF

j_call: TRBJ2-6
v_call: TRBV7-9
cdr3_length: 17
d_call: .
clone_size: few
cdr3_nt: TGTGCCAGCAGCTTTGGTTTGCAGCCCTCTGGGGCCAACGTCCTGACTTTC
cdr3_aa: CASSFGLQPSGANVLTF

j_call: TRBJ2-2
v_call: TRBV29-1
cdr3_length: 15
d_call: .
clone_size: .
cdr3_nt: TGCAGCGTTAACAGGGCCCATTTTGACACCGGGGAGCTGTTTTTT
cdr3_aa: CSVNRAHFDTGELFF

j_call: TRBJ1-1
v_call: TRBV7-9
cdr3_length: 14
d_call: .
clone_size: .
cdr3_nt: TGTGCCAGCAGTACGGGTAAGGGGAACACTGAAGCTTTCTTT
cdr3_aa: CASSTGKGNTEAFF